The rows below give T cell receptor beta chains drawn from one sample of a study of shared clonotypes between healthy human individuals. TCRdb's table, derived via immunoSEQ multiplex PCR, lists solely in-frame clones and lacks some. The data hold more than 550,000 clones, with around 90% observed a single time. The sequencing sample was made of memory CD8+ T cells from PBMCs. The receptors derive from a man between 18 and 35 years old in good health. Some clones in this sample may be carry-over from other donors' samples. The conserved cysteine and the conserved F or W are not part of the CDR3 here. Each record gives: V gene, clone size, J gene, CDR3 protein. Expanded clones get a size class; other rows say once, few or many, or leave the size out.

TRBV2	few	TRBJ1-4	ATLRTSPGREKLF
TRBV6-1	few	TRBJ2-4	ASSGLKNIQY
TRBV29-1	.	TRBJ2-7	SVASGTPDYEQY
TRBV9	.	TRBJ2-5	ASSEPLQTSGPETQY
TRBV27	.	TRBJ2-3	ASSLYGQSPSTDTQY
TRBV19	.	TRBJ2-5	ASSILGETQY
TRBV10-3	.	TRBJ2-7	AISEFPGGRGLRASSYEQY
TRBV27	.	TRBJ2-7	ASRSGLRSYEQY
TRBV5-1	once	TRBJ2-7	ASSLAAGSYEQY
TRBV27	.	TRBJ2-1	ASSPGTLVGEQF
TRBV19	.	TRBJ1-2	ASRPLTGRTNYGYT
TRBV28	.	TRBJ2-1	ASSYRTSGGYNEQF
TRBV28	once	TRBJ1-1	ASSFLDSLNTEAF
TRBV19	.	TRBJ2-7	ASSMVPMGEQY
TRBV28	.	TRBJ2-7	ASSFHPPGRSAYEQY
TRBV10-2	.	.	ASKLGSNEQY
TRBV15	.	TRBJ1-2	ATSREGSYGYT
TRBV9	few	TRBJ2-1	ASGGPDRGYEQF
TRBV28	.	TRBJ2-1	VSSSGEQF
TRBV7-9	.	TRBJ2-5	ASSLSVGTEETQY
TRBV18	.	TRBJ2-3	ASSPPSFQTDTQY
TRBV9	.	TRBJ1-6	ASSDRGTRSPLH
TRBV11-2	once	TRBJ2-7	ASSGPGITYEQY
TRBV9	.	TRBJ2-7	ASSLEARTVPFYEQY